This T cell receptor beta chain originates from a study of cytotoxic CD8 clonotypes in ibrutinib-treated CLL. Study summary: When averaged across all of the samples, the counts came to a few hundred thousand productive templates and 90,000 to 95,000 productive rearrangements.

General study findings and limits: Treatment left the uncommon public clonotypes either contracted or stable in frequency. Clonality was higher at baseline than in age-matched healthy donors and tracked circulating CD8+ T-cell counts.

Trimming removed 6 bases from V and 7 bases from J, with 10 bases in between. Germline CDR1 MNHEY, CDR2 SMNVEV (reference sequence). The length of the CDR3 is 12 residues. The data were produced by immunoSEQ multiplex PCR, yet TCRdb's version contains in-frame clones alone and is incomplete. The sample lists fewer than 400,000 clones, around 66% occurring once. This clone turned up a few times. Its antigen is still unknown. The J gene is TRBJ2-1, the V gene TRBV27, with D hard to call. Specimen: PBMCs, collected after 36 months of ibrutinib treatment. The receptor's source is a human donor with chronic lymphocytic leukemia. CDR3 nucleotide sequence: TGTGCCAGCAGATTTGCGCAAAATGAGCAGTTCTTC. This sequence encodes CASRFAQNEQFF.